One sample yielded the 30 T cell receptor beta chains listed below, sequenced in a study of T cells after yellow fever vaccination (dated by TCRdb to the late 2010s). The treatment or condition label here, explained by the study, means: live attenuated yellow fever vaccine strain. The library was generated by 5' RACE. Sequencing was carried out with an Illumina HiSeq 2500. TCRdb ran its own pipeline on the public reads, namely fastp trimming at Q25 and MiXCR clone calling, and kept in-frame beta chains. One record per CDR3 amino acid sequence lists the most common genes and DNA. The sample profile shows 500,000 to 550,000 distinct CDR3 sequences; about a fifth of them were found once. Approximately 15% of the sample rests with the top ten. This sample comprised PBMCs, obtained roughly 23 days after the first yellow fever vaccination. The receptors were gathered from a man between 18 and 35 years old who received the YFV17D yellow fever vaccine.

There are a few counts of this clonotype. The chain employs TRBV27 and TRBJ2-5; D may correspond to TRBD1 or TRBD2 (7 bases each). The CDR3 totals 17 residues. Germline V gene sequence: CDR1 MNHEY, CDR2 SMNVEV (reference sequence). V was pared by 3 bases and J by 3 bases, with 20 bases between. The CDR3 DNA reads TGTGCCAGCAGTTTTTCCGGCTACAGGGGAGGGGAAGAGACCCAGTACTTC. Its protein product is CASSFSGYRGGEETQYF.

The rearrangement uses TRBV2 and TRBJ2-3; no clear D gene. Trimming removed 7 bases at V and 2 bases at J, with 13 bases between. Germline V CDR1 and CDR2: SNHLY, FYNNEI. The CDR3 has 14 residues. CDR3 sequence: CASTENGFTDTQYF. CDR3 sequence (DNA): TGTGCCAGCACTGAGAACGGGTTCACAGATACGCAGTATTTT. The full variable domain, completed using reference TRBV2 and TRBJ2-3, is EPEVTQTPSHQVTQMGQEVILRCVPISNHLYFYWYRQILGQKVEFLVSFYNNEISEKSEIFDDQFSVERPDGSNFTLKIRSTKLEDSAMYFCASTENGFTDTQYFGPGTRLTVL.

The sample holds a few counts of this clonotype. The V and J genes are TRBV4-3 and TRBJ2-5; D is undetermined. Per germline, CDR1 LGHNA and CDR2 YSLEER. The V gene lost 0 bases and the J gene lost 4 bases, with 9 bases spanning the gap. CDR3 length: 14 amino acids. The CDR3 loop is CASSQESVRETQYF. CDR3 nucleotide sequence: TGCGCCAGCAGCCAAGAGAGCGTCCGAGAGACCCAGTACTTC.

The rearrangement links TRBV5-6 to TRBJ2-3; D remains unclear. The CDR3 is made up of 16 amino acids. With 3 bases removed from V and 0 bases from J, the gap between germline ends came to 14 bases. Per the germline V gene, CDR1 is SGHDT and CDR2 is YYEEEE. This CDR3 reads CASSSLRSFSTDTQYF. In nucleotides, the CDR3 is TGTGCCAGCAGCTCGCTTAGGTCCTTTAGCACAGATACGCAGTATTTT.

V gene TRBV20-1 combines with J gene TRBJ2-5; possible D gene TRBD2, 6 bases. V lost 3 bases and J lost 4, with 21 bases in between. In germline, CDR1 is DFQATT, CDR2 SNEGSKA (reference sequence). CDR3 length equals 16 residues. The CDR3 is CSASEDYRWPGETQYF. In nucleotides, the CDR3 is TGCAGTGCTAGCGAGGACTACAGGTGGCCCGGAGAGACCCAGTACTTC.

This clonotype was detected a few times. The chain employs TRBV4-1 and TRBJ2-1, with 9 bases identical to TRBD2. CDR1 and CDR2 from the germline V gene are MGHRA and YSYEKL. Trimming at V came to 1 base and at J to 9 bases, leaving 16 bases not matched to a gene. The CDR3 loop spans 18 amino acids. CDR3: CASSQGVLGTSTGSEQFF. CDR3 DNA: TGCGCCAGCAGCCAAGGTGTGCTGGGGACTAGCACCGGGAGTGAGCAGTTCTTC.

The chain couples TRBV5-6 to TRBJ2-2, with 9 bases matching TRBD2. The germline V gene encodes CDR1 SGHDT and CDR2 YYEEEE. The V segment lost 3 bases and the J segment 7 bases; nucleotides outside the gene matches: 7. This CDR3 contains 15 residues. The CDR3 bases are TGTGCCAGCAGCTATGGCGGGGGGGCTGGCGGGGAGCTGTTTTTT. Translated, it gives CASSYGGGAGGELFF.

V gene TRBV10-3 combines with J gene TRBJ1-2; perhaps TRBD1 as D (6 bases). This CDR3 has 14 residues. Trimming cost V 4 bases and J 7 bases, with 16 bases left between them. From germline, CDR1 is ENHRY and CDR2 SYGVKD. CDR3 bases: TGTGCCATCAGTGTACAGGGTATGGTTTTTGGCTACACCTTC. Translating gives CAISVQGMVFGYTF.

V is TRBV6-5 and J is TRBJ1-5; D ambiguous. With 0 bases removed from V and 3 bases from J, the gap between germline ends came to 6 bases. CDR3 length: 14 amino acids. Germline assignment: CDR1 MNHEY and CDR2 SVGAGI. The CDR3 here is CASSYSFPNQPQHF. The DNA for the CDR3 is TGTGCCAGCAGTTACTCTTTCCCCAATCAGCCCCAGCATTTT.

This clonotype has just a few counts. The rearrangement links TRBV6-2 or TRBV6-3 to TRBJ2-7; D tentatively fits TRBD1 or TRBD2 (5 bases each). The CDR3 is 15 amino acids. Per germline, CDR1 MNHEY and CDR2 SVGEGT. V was shortened by 5 bases and J by 6 bases, with 20 bases between the two germline ends. CDR3 sequence (DNA): TGTGCCAGCAGTGACATCCAGGGTTCTGGGAGCGAGCAGTACGTC. Translating gives CASSDIQGSGSEQYV.

The DNA for the CDR3 is TGTGCCAGCAGTACTTTCAAGGTAATAGCTCGGTACGAGCAGTACGTC. Translated: CASSTFKVIARYEQYV. This sequence joins TRBV6-2 or TRBV6-3 and TRBJ2-7; the D is unclear. V dropped 5 bases and J dropped 4 bases, with 21 bases sitting between them. Germline V gene data show CDR1 as MNHEY and CDR2 as SVGEGT. The length of the CDR3 is 16 residues.

The chain has TRBV5-6 and TRBJ2-3; possibly TRBD1 or TRBD2 for D (5 bases each). The CDR3 is 15 residues long. CDR1 SGHDT and CDR2 YYEEEE come from the germline V gene. V lost 4 bases, J lost 0 bases, and 12 bases lay in between. The CDR3 here is CASSPPGASTDTQYF. In nucleotides, the CDR3 is TGTGCCAGCAGCCCCCCCGGGGCCAGCACAGATACGCAGTATTTT. Supplemented by reference TRBV5-6 and TRBJ2-3, the full variable domain reads DAGVTQSPTHLIKTRGQQVTLRCSPKSGHDTVSWYQQALGQGPQFIFQYYEEEERQRGNFPDRFSGHQFPNYSSELNVNALLLGDSALYLCASSPPGASTDTQYFGPGTRLTVL.

The V and J genes are TRBV12-3 or TRBV12-4 and TRBJ1-3; 7 bases fit TRBD1. This CDR3 has 14 amino acids. The junction had 8 bases not matched to a gene; V was cut back by 6 bases and J by 6 bases. DNA of the CDR3: TGTGCCAGCAGCCAGACAGGGCTGGAAAACACCATATATTTT. Protein product: CASSQTGLENTIYF.

This clonotype was counted between two and nine times. At one end, the junction sequence differs from germline, possibly due to a read error. The V gene is TRBV7-2, the J gene TRBJ2-1; D possibly matches TRBD1 or TRBD2 (6 bases each). Germline V gene sequence: CDR1 SGHTA, CDR2 FQGNSA. The CDR3 loop spans 15 amino acids. This CDR3 is CASSLARGSSGVLLF. CDR3 coding DNA: TGTGCCAGCAGCTTAGCGCGGGGCAGCTCAGGGGTACTGCTCTTC. The entire variable domain, with the rest obtained from reference TRBV7-2 and TRBJ2-1, is as follows: GAGVSQSPSNKVTEKGKDVELRCDPISGHTALYWYRQSLGQGLEFLIYFQGNSAPDKSGLPSDRFSAERTGGSVSTLTIQRTQQEDSAVYLCASSLARGSSGVLLFGPGTRLTVL.

This clonotype came up a few times. The chain carries TRBV29-1 and TRBJ2-6; D remains ambiguous. Germline CDR1 reads SQVTM; CDR2 reads ANQGSEA. Trimming pared 6 bases from V and 4 bases from J, leaving 16 bases between. The CDR3 is made up of 15 amino acids. The CDR3 DNA reads as TGCAGCGTACTCCAGGCACTTGACGGGGCCAACGTCCTGACTTTC. This sequence encodes CSVLQALDGANVLTF.

At least ten counts were recorded for this clonotype. The chain couples TRBV24-1 to TRBJ2-1, with D maybe TRBD2 (6 bases). This CDR3 region has 15 residues. Germline CDR1 KGHDR, CDR2 SFDVKD. Trimming took 2 bases from V and 2 from J, leaving 9 bases between them. The CDR3 bases are TGTGCCACCAGTGATTCGACTAGGGCCTACAATGAGCAGTTCTTC. Protein product: CATSDSTRAYNEQFF.

This clonotype was seen ten or more times. This sequence joins TRBV10-3 and TRBJ2-7, with D uncertain. The V and J ends lost 0 bases and 7 bases respectively, with 4 bases between them. The CDR3 has 11 amino acids. Per germline, CDR1 ENHRY and CDR2 SYGVKD. The CDR3 is CAISESGEQYV. CDR3 bases: TGTGCCATCAGTGAGTCGGGAGAGCAGTACGTC.

The chain is built from TRBV19 and TRBJ2-5; 12 nucleotides agree with TRBD2. Trimming removed 8 bases from V and 4 bases from J; junction bases left unmatched: 8. The CDR3 extends over 15 amino acids. Germline V gene sequence: CDR1 LNHDA, CDR2 SQIVND (reference sequence). The CDR3 spells CASAPSGGAAETQYF. The CDR3 DNA reads as TGTGCCAGTGCTCCTAGCGGGGGGGCTGCAGAGACCCAGTACTTC.

This clonotype was detected a few times. V gene TRBV6-2 or TRBV6-3 combines with J gene TRBJ2-5; D may be TRBD2 (5 bases). CDR3 length equals 13 residues. The V and J ends lost 2 bases and 4 bases respectively, with 8 bases between them. Germline V gene sequence: CDR1 MNHEY, CDR2 SVGEGT. As DNA, the CDR3 is TGTGCCAGCAGTTACGGCCGGGGAGAGACCCAGTACTTC. Translation gives CASSYGRGETQYF.

This sequence joins TRBV18 and TRBJ1-1; D possibly corresponds to TRBD1 (6 bases). V was pared by 5 bases and J by 0 bases, with 13 bases between. Per germline, CDR1 KGHSH and CDR2 LQKENI. The CDR3 runs to 15 residues. CDR3 DNA sequence: TGTGCCAGCTCAAAGGACAGAGAGATGAACACTGAAGCTTTCTTT. Translation: CASSKDREMNTEAFF.

This clonotype was picked up a small number of times. V and J are TRBV12-3 or TRBV12-4 and TRBJ2-6, with a possible D match to TRBD1 (6 bases). Trimming removed 6 bases from V and 0 bases from J, with 15 bases in between. The CDR3 runs 17 residues. DNA for the CDR3: TGTGCCAGCAGACTATTCAGGGGTAGCTCTGGGGCCAACGTCCTGACTTTC. Its protein is CASRLFRGSSGANVLTF.

This sequence joins TRBV29-1 and TRBJ2-1; 9 nucleotides match TRBD1. Germline CDR1 and CDR2: SQVTM and ANQGSEA. V trimming: 8 bases; J trimming: 4 bases; junction bases outside the gene matches: 3. This CDR3 is 12 amino acids long. The CDR3: CSLGQGYNEQFF. CDR3 nucleotide sequence: TGCAGCTTGGGACAGGGTTACAATGAGCAGTTCTTC.

The sample holds a few counts of this clonotype. The chain is built from TRBV10-3 and TRBJ2-3; 13 bases align to TRBD2. The CDR3 sequence is 16 residues long. V trimming: 5 bases; J trimming: 6 bases; junction bases outside the gene matches: 8. Looked up from germline, CDR1 is ENHRY and CDR2 is SYGVKD. CDR3 in amino acids: CAISRTSGGATDTQYF. The CDR3 bases are TGTGCCATCAGTCGAACTAGCGGGGGGGCAACGGATACGCAGTATTTT.

This sequence joins TRBV12-3 or TRBV12-4 and TRBJ2-1; D might be TRBD2 (5 bases). The V end lost 3 bases, the J end lost 8 bases, and 29 bases lay between the germline ends. The CDR3 has 19 residues. DNA for the CDR3: TGTGCCAGCAGTTTCTCCCTTGCCCCCGGAGGAGCATCAAGCTATGAGCAGTTCTTC. Protein sequence: CASSFSLAPGGASSYEQFF.

This clonotype was recorded a few times. This chain joins TRBV5-6 and TRBJ2-3; 7 bases fit TRBD2. V dropped 4 bases and J dropped 2; count of bases not matched to a gene: 4. Germline CDR1 SGHDT, CDR2 YYEEEE. This CDR3 region has 14 residues. The CDR3, as DNA: TGTGCCAGCAGCATCGGACTAGACACAGATACGCAGTATTTT. Its translation is CASSIGLDTDTQYF.

The chain links TRBV9 to TRBJ1-4, with D perhaps matching TRBD1 (5 bases). V was clipped by 3 bases and J by 8 bases, with 11 bases between them. The germline V gene encodes CDR1 SGDLS and CDR2 YYNGEE. The CDR3 is 13 amino acids. DNA of the CDR3: TGTGCCAGCAGCGCCGGGGGAAGCGAAAAACTGTTTTTT. It is translated as CASSAGGSEKLFF.

This clonotype showed up just a few times. The chain recombines TRBV2 with TRBJ2-7; D is undetermined. This CDR3 is built from 10 residues. V gave up 8 bases and J gave up 4 bases, with 6 bases separating them. The germline gives CDR1 SNHLY, CDR2 FYNNEI. Written as DNA, the CDR3 is TGTGCCAGCGGCAGGTACGAGCAGTACGTC. Translating gives CASGRYEQYV.

This clonotype turned up a few times. J is TRBJ2-1 and V is TRBV7-3; D gene ambiguous. In germline, CDR1 is SGHTA, CDR2 FQGTGA. Trimming shortened V by 2 bases and J by 2 bases, and 7 bases separated the two germline ends. The CDR3 is made up of 14 amino acids. CDR3 in DNA: TGTGCCAGCAGCTTACCGGGCACCTACAATGAGCAGTTCTTC. The encoded protein is CASSLPGTYNEQFF.

This clonotype was seen a few times. This rearrangement joins TRBV6-1 to TRBJ2-2, with D perhaps TRBD1 or TRBD2 (6 bases each). Germline lookup yields CDR1 MNHNS and CDR2 SASEGT. V was shortened by 7 bases and J by 0 bases, with 18 bases between the two germline ends. The CDR3 covers 17 residues. The CDR3, as DNA: TGTGCCAGCACCCAATGGGAGGACAGCCCGAACACCGGGGAGCTGTTTTTT. This codes for CASTQWEDSPNTGELFF.

The rearrangement links TRBV5-1 to TRBJ2-3, with TRBD2 matching over 8 bases. The germline gives CDR1 SGHRS, CDR2 YFSETQ. Unmatched junction bases numbered 9, after V lost 0 bases and J lost 6 bases. The CDR3 runs to 16 residues. CDR3 loop: CASSLGAGGGVDTQYF. The CDR3 DNA reads as TGCGCCAGCAGCTTGGGGGCCGGGGGGGGAGTGGATACGCAGTATTTT.